The 19 T cell receptor beta chains below come from one sample, sequenced in a study of beta chain features in type 1 diabetes. Expressed TCRB transcripts were sequenced because the entire RNA isolate underwent reverse transcription. Clones were sequenced by immunoSEQ multiplex PCR, and TCRdb holds only the in-frame ones, with some missing. The sample has more than 300,000 clones; roughly 15% are singletons. Material: naive CD4+ T cells from blood. These receptor sequences come from a young woman in good health.

The chain employs TRBV7-9 and TRBJ1-1; D might be TRBD1 (5 bases). V shed 1 base and J shed 1 base, with 7 bases lying between them. This CDR3 has 14 amino acids. Germline V gives CDR1 SEHNR, CDR2 FQNEAQ (reference sequence). CDR3 loop: CASSLVTGNTEAFF. The DNA for the CDR3 is TGTGCCAGCAGCTTAGTAACAGGGAACACTGAAGCTTTCTTT.

In its sample, this clone was seen a few times. The chain has TRBV9 and TRBJ2-5; the D gene is possibly TRBD2 (5 bases). Looked up from germline, CDR1 is SGDLS and CDR2 is YYNGEE. V was pared by 8 bases and J by 5 bases, with 16 bases between. The CDR3 has 13 amino acids. The CDR3 reads CASSGLDGETQYF. The DNA for the CDR3 is TGTGCCAGTTCTGGACTTGATGGGGAGACCCAGTACTTC.

This clone has more than one count but fewer than ten. The rearrangement links TRBV6-1 to TRBJ1-2; no firm D call. The length of the CDR3 is 11 residues. Germline V gives CDR1 MNHNS, CDR2 SASEGT. V was shortened by 8 bases and J by 3 bases, with 7 bases between the two germline ends. The CDR3 coding sequence is TGTGCCAGCGGCCGGGACTATGGCTACACCTTC. This codes for CASGRDYGYTF.

This clone was counted only a few times. V usage is TRBV18 and J usage is TRBJ1-1; the D is unclear. The length of the CDR3 is 16 residues. Per the germline V gene, CDR1 is KGHSH and CDR2 is LQKENI. The V and J ends lost 4 bases and 1 base respectively, with 16 bases between them. The DNA of the CDR3 is TGTGCCAGCTCACTGGTGCCCAGAGGCAAGAACACTGAAGCTTTCTTT. Protein sequence: CASSLVPRGKNTEAFF.

There are a few counts of this clone. The chain joins TRBV2 to TRBJ1-4, with TRBD1 matching over 7 bases. Germline CDR1 and CDR2: SNHLY and FYNNEI. V gave up 5 bases and J gave up 1 base; unmatched junction bases: 1. The CDR3 runs 14 residues. DNA of the CDR3: TGTGCCAGCAGTCGGGACAGAACTAATGAAAAACTGTTTTTT. As protein: CASSRDRTNEKLFF.

V gene TRBV27 combines with J gene TRBJ2-5; 12 nucleotides line up with TRBD2. Trimming cost V 4 bases and J 7 bases; bases outside gene matches: 7. Germline V gives CDR1 MNHEY, CDR2 SMNVEV (reference sequence). This CDR3 comprises 15 residues. The CDR3 region is CASSWTSGTQATQYF. CDR3 coding DNA: TGTGCCAGCAGTTGGACTAGCGGGACACAGGCGACCCAGTACTTC.

Only a few counts were recorded for this clone. The rearrangement uses TRBV18 and TRBJ2-5, with D unclear. Per the germline V gene, CDR1 is KGHSH and CDR2 is LQKENI. This CDR3 spans 14 amino acids. The V end lost 6 bases, the J end lost 0 bases, and 11 bases lay between the germline ends. The CDR3 bases are TGTGCCAGCTCCCCTTCCAGGCACCAAGAGACCCAGTACTTC. It encodes CASSPSRHQETQYF.

The genes are TRBV5-1 and TRBJ2-1, with 11 bases that match TRBD2. Germline V gene lookup returns CDR1 SGHRS and CDR2 YFSETQ. There are 15 residues in the CDR3. The V gene end was trimmed by 4 bases and the J gene end by 9 bases; junction bases not matched to a gene: 9. The CDR3 DNA follows: TGCGCCAGCAGCCCAAGACTAGCGGGAACTGGTGAGCAGTTCTTC. Translated: CASSPRLAGTGEQFF.

This clone was observed a handful of times. V usage is TRBV5-4 and J usage is TRBJ1-2; D possibly corresponds to TRBD1 (6 bases). CDR1 SGHNT and CDR2 YYREEE come from the germline V gene (reference sequence). The CDR3 sequence is 15 residues long. Trimming cost V 5 bases and J 0 bases, with 14 bases left between them. CDR3 sequence (DNA): TGTGCCAGCAGACACGGACAGCAACCTAACTATGGCTACACCTTC. The encoded protein is CASRHGQQPNYGYTF.

This clone came up a few times. This chain connects TRBV5-1 to TRBJ2-1, with D maybe TRBD2 (6 bases). The length of the CDR3 is 14 residues. Germline V gives CDR1 SGHRS, CDR2 YFSETQ. V dropped 4 bases and J dropped 3 bases, with 11 bases sitting between them. CDR3 sequence reads: CASSPDYFYNEQFF. The CDR3 DNA is TGCGCCAGCAGCCCGGACTATTTCTACAATGAGCAGTTCTTC.

This clone was detected once. The chain joins TRBV5-1 to TRBJ2-7, with TRBD2 matching over 7 bases. There are 15 residues in the CDR3. Per germline, CDR1 SGHRS and CDR2 YFSETQ. The junction had 6 bases not matched to a gene; V was cut back by 0 bases and J by 3 bases. DNA for the CDR3: TGCGCCAGCAGCTTGGTGGCGGGAGTGAGCTACGAGCAGTACTTC. This encodes CASSLVAGVSYEQYF.

This clone was recorded a few times. CDR3: CSAGTGISLGTEAFF. The CDR3 DNA is TGCAGCGCTGGGACAGGGATAAGCCTCGGCACTGAAGCTTTCTTT. The chain employs TRBV29-1 and TRBJ1-1; 9 bases map to TRBD1. The germline V gene has CDR1 SQVTM and CDR2 ANQGSEA. There are 15 residues in the CDR3. V gave up 7 bases and J gave up 4 bases; unmatched junction bases: 13.

This clone was observed a few times. This chain joins TRBV6-1 and TRBJ1-2, with D uncertain. The germline CDR1 and CDR2 sequences are MNHNS and SASEGT. This CDR3 contains 14 residues. V gave up 8 bases and J gave up 5 bases, with 18 bases separating them. The CDR3 DNA reads TGTGCCAGCGATAAGTACGCTCCGGGTTATGGCTACACCTTC. It is translated as CASDKYAPGYGYTF.

The gene calls are TRBV27 and TRBJ2-7, with a weak D call TRBD1 (5 bases). From germline, CDR1 is MNHEY and CDR2 SMNVEV (reference sequence). The CDR3 is 14 residues long. V lost 3 bases to trimming and J lost 5 bases, with 14 bases between them. The CDR3 DNA follows: TGTGCCAGCAGTTTCGGAAGGGGAATAAACGAGCAGTACTTC. It is translated as CASSFGRGINEQYF.

This clone was detected a few times. The chain couples TRBV19 to TRBJ2-1, with a possible D match to TRBD1 (6 bases). This CDR3 is built from 15 residues. With 3 bases removed from V and 4 bases from J, the gap between germline ends came to 13 bases. Germline CDR1 reads LNHDA; CDR2 reads SQIVND (reference sequence). DNA of the CDR3: TGTGCCAGTAGTATTGTCGGACAGTCTTACAATGAGCAGTTCTTC. Translating gives CASSIVGQSYNEQFF.

This clone has only a few counts. The rearrangement links TRBV18 to TRBJ2-1, with a tentative D call TRBD1 (6 bases). The CDR3 sequence is 13 residues long. Germline values: CDR1 KGHSH, CDR2 LQKENI. Trimming cost V 4 bases and J 7 bases, with 11 bases left between them. CDR3 DNA: TGTGCCAGCTCACATATACAGGGAAATGAGCAGTTCTTC. Translating it yields CASSHIQGNEQFF.

Concerning this clone: The sample carries other DNA sequences with the same CDR3. This sequence joins TRBV28 and TRBJ2-5, with unresolved D. Germline assignment: CDR1 MDHEN and CDR2 SYDVKM. Trimming took 3 bases from V and 5 from J, leaving 4 bases between them. This CDR3 is built from 11 residues. The CDR3 DNA sequence: TGTGCCAGCAGTTTCCAGGAGACCCAGTACTTC. Protein product: CASSFQETQYF.

The chain combines TRBV5-1 with TRBJ2-4; possibly TRBD2 for D (5 bases). CDR3 size: 14 residues. Germline values: CDR1 SGHRS, CDR2 YFSETQ. V lost 0 bases and J 4 bases, leaving 8 bases between the germline ends. CDR3 nucleotide sequence: TGCGCCAGCAGCTTGGGTCCGGGAAAAAACATTCAGTACTTC. It is translated as CASSLGPGKNIQYF.

This chain connects TRBV27 to TRBJ2-6, with D possibly matching TRBD1 (6 bases). V was clipped by 5 bases and J by 2 bases, with 19 bases between them. The CDR3 is made up of 18 amino acids. In germline, CDR1 is MNHEY, CDR2 SMNVEV (reference sequence). The CDR3, as DNA: TGTGCCAGCAGTCCGAAGACAGGCGTGCGGGCTGGGGCCAACGTCCTGACTTTC. This encodes CASSPKTGVRAGANVLTF.